The 28 T cell receptor beta chains presented below share a single source sample, sequenced in a study of naive and memory T cell subsets. The beta constant-region primer was an equimolar mix of two oligonucleotides covering TRBC1 and TRBC2. TCRdb independently ran MiXCR on the UMI-ligation and nested PCR reads; one entry per CDR3 protein. The sample holds about 85,000 distinct CDR3 sequences, around 14% seen once. Sequenced sample: central memory CD4+ T cells from blood. The receptors shown here come from a human donor in good health.

A few counts support this clonotype. The genes are TRBV30 and TRBJ1-5; TRBD1 matches at 10 bases. Germline V gene lookup returns CDR1 GTSNPN and CDR2 SVGIG (reference sequence). V lost 7 bases, J lost 6 bases, and 9 bases stayed unmatched. The CDR3 sequence is 14 residues long. CDR3 residues: CAYSGTGAFQPQHF. CDR3 bases: TGTGCCTATTCCGGGACAGGGGCCTTTCAGCCCCAGCATTTT.

This clonotype was recorded once. The chain links TRBV12-3 or TRBV12-4 to TRBJ1-2; a possible D gene is TRBD1 (5 bases). Trimming pared 2 bases from V and 4 bases from J, leaving 14 bases between. This CDR3 comprises 15 residues. The DNA of the CDR3 is TGTGCCAGCAGTTTACATGGGGGGGGAAGCTATGGCTACACCTTC. It specifies CASSLHGGGSYGYTF.

V gene TRBV5-1 combines with J gene TRBJ2-7; TRBD1 matches 9 bases. J gave up 9 bases and V 4 bases, and 5 bases lay outside the gene matches. The CDR3 runs 12 residues. Germline V gene sequence: CDR1 SGHRS, CDR2 YFSETQ. CDR3 residues: CASSPDRGVQYF. The CDR3 DNA reads TGCGCCAGCAGCCCGGACAGGGGTGTGCAGTACTTC.

V is TRBV12-3 or TRBV12-4 and J is TRBJ1-2; TRBD1 is a possible D gene (6 bases). The CDR3 has 13 residues. V lost 1 base, J lost 3 bases, and 6 bases lay in between. CDR3 amino acids: CASSLEGDYGYTF. DNA for the CDR3: TGTGCCAGCAGTTTAGAGGGGGACTATGGCTACACCTTC.

The chain couples TRBV7-2 to TRBJ2-3, with D unclear. Germline values: CDR1 SGHTA, CDR2 FQGNSA. Trimming stripped 5 bases from V and 1 base from J, with 10 bases between. The CDR3 contains 14 residues. This chain's CDR3 is CASSRGSCTDTQYF. CDR3 nucleotide sequence: TGTGCCAGCAGCCGTGGGTCCTGCACAGATACGCAGTATTTT.

A few counts support this clonotype. V usage is TRBV20-1 and J usage is TRBJ2-5, with TRBD2 matching over 7 bases. Germline trimming cut 0 bases from V and 4 bases from J; bases unmatched to any gene: 5. Germline CDR1 is DFQATT and CDR2 is SNEGSKA (reference sequence). The length of the CDR3 is 14 residues. CDR3 sequence reads: CSARDKAGVETQYF. The CDR3 coding sequence is TGCAGTGCTAGAGACAAGGCGGGAGTAGAGACCCAGTACTTC.

This clonotype was observed a few times. The chain joins TRBV6-4 to TRBJ1-2, with 9 bases identical to TRBD1. The CDR3 loop spans 15 amino acids. CDR1 is MRHNA and CDR2 is SNTAGT in the germline V gene. V gave up 6 bases and J gave up 1 base; unmatched junction bases: 6. DNA of the CDR3: TGTGCCAGCAGGCCGGGGACAGGGAATAACTATGGCTACACCTTC. It is translated as CASRPGTGNNYGYTF.

Ten or more counts support this clonotype. The chain has TRBV28 and TRBJ2-5; D is perhaps TRBD2 (6 bases). Per germline, CDR1 MDHEN and CDR2 SYDVKM. V lost 6 bases, J lost 1 base, and 12 bases lay in between. CDR3 length: 14 residues. The CDR3 sequence: CASSRGGPQETQYF. CDR3 nucleotides: TGTGCCAGCAGCCGGGGAGGACCCCAAGAGACCCAGTACTTC. The full variable domain, completed using reference TRBV28 and TRBJ2-5, is DVKVTQSSRYLVKRTGEKVFLECVQDMDHENMFWYRQDPGLGLRLIYFSYDVKMKEKGDIPEGYSVSREKKERFSLILESASTNQTSMYLCASSRGGPQETQYFGPGTRLLVL.

This clonotype turned up a few times. The chain couples TRBV7-9 to TRBJ2-1; D is uncertain. V lost 5 bases and J 3 bases, leaving 14 bases between the germline ends. Germline loops: CDR1 SEHNR, CDR2 FQNEAQ (reference sequence). The CDR3 loop spans 15 amino acids. CDR3 amino acids: CASSARQAYYNEQFF. In nucleotides, the CDR3 is TGTGCCAGCAGCGCAAGGCAAGCGTACTACAATGAGCAGTTCTTC.

In this sample, this clonotype turned up many times. This chain's CDR3 is CASSLEGSSVYEQYF. The CDR3 coding sequence is TGTGCCAGCAGCTTAGAAGGGTCCAGCGTCTACGAGCAGTACTTC. The chain has TRBV11-2 and TRBJ2-7; D unclear. CDR3 size: 15 residues. Germline assignment: CDR1 SGHAT and CDR2 FQNNGV. V was trimmed by 0 bases and J by 3 bases, leaving 12 bases between them.

The chain uses TRBV9 and TRBJ1-2; TRBD1 agrees at 8 bases. From germline, CDR1 is SGDLS and CDR2 YYNGEE. This CDR3 comprises 15 residues. V gave up 3 bases and J gave up 4 bases; unmatched junction bases: 8. CDR3 residues: CASSGTGGRGYGYTF. The CDR3 region has the DNA TGTGCCAGCAGCGGAACAGGGGGTAGGGGCTATGGCTACACCTTC.

The rearrangement links TRBV4-2 to TRBJ2-1; maybe TRBD2 (6 bases). The V end was cut by 0 bases, the J end by 4 bases, with 10 bases between. Per the germline V gene, CDR1 is LGHNA and CDR2 is YNFKEQ. This CDR3 is 15 amino acids long. CDR3 loop: CASSQDRLGYNEQFF. CDR3 in DNA: TGTGCCAGCAGCCAAGATAGACTAGGTTACAATGAGCAGTTCTTC.

The CDR3 sequence: CASSESRVRAFF. The CDR3 coding sequence is TGTGCCAGCAGTGAGTCGCGGGTTCGGGCTTTCTTT. The V gene is TRBV6-2 or TRBV6-3, the J gene TRBJ1-1; D is uncertain. In germline, CDR1 is MNHEY, CDR2 SVGEGT. V lost 5 bases, J lost 11 bases, and 15 bases lay in between. The CDR3 totals 12 residues.

The V call is TRBV5-1, the J call TRBJ1-1; the D gene is possibly TRBD1 (5 bases). The CDR3 runs to 13 residues. CDR1 SGHRS and CDR2 YFSETQ come from the germline V gene. V dropped 1 base and J dropped 5 bases, with 9 bases sitting between them. CDR3 loop: CASSLYSGTEAFF. The DNA for the CDR3 is TGCGCCAGCAGCTTGTATTCAGGGACTGAAGCTTTCTTT.

This rearrangement joins TRBV6-1 to TRBJ2-2; D might be TRBD1 (7 bases). Per the germline V gene, CDR1 is MNHNS and CDR2 is SASEGT. This CDR3 comprises 16 residues. V was shortened by 6 bases and J by 4 bases, with 18 bases between the two germline ends. The DNA of the CDR3 is TGTGCCAGCAGAGGGAGGAGACAGGGTCTCACCGGGGAGCTGTTTTTT. It translates to CASRGRRQGLTGELFF.

This chain joins TRBV20-1 and TRBJ2-1; TRBD2 matches at 9 bases. V shed 0 bases, J shed 6 bases, and the junction held 9 bases outside the gene matches. The CDR3 is 16 residues long. Germline loops: CDR1 DFQATT, CDR2 SNEGSKA (reference sequence). The CDR3 sequence: CSAREGGRGLANEQFF. The CDR3 DNA reads TGCAGTGCTAGAGAGGGGGGCAGGGGACTAGCCAATGAGCAGTTCTTC.

This CDR3 is CASSLGPANTEAFF. CDR3 nucleotides: TGTGCCAGCAGCTTGGGCCCGGCAAACACTGAAGCTTTCTTT. The V gene is TRBV7-9, the J gene TRBJ1-1; no clear D gene. Trimming cost V 3 bases and J 2 bases, with 10 bases left between them. The CDR3 consists of 14 residues. Germline CDR1 and CDR2: SEHNR and FQNEAQ (reference sequence). Full variable domain (rest looked up from reference TRBV7-9 and TRBJ1-1): DTGVSQNPRHKITKRGQNVTFRCDPISEHNRLYWYRQTLGQGPEFLTYFQNEAQLEKSRLLSDRFSAERPKGSFSTLEIQRTEQGDSAMYLCASSLGPANTEAFFGQGTRLTVV.

Note on this clonotype: The junction departs from germline at one end; a sequencing error may be responsible. The chain carries TRBV3-1 and TRBJ1-5; D gene ambiguous. This CDR3 has 13 amino acids. From germline, CDR1 is LGHDT and CDR2 YNNKEL (reference sequence). Here the CDR3 DNA reads TGTGCCAGCAGCCAAGATAGCGATCAGCCCCAGCATTTT. Protein sequence: CASSQDSDQPQHF.

This clonotype was counted at least ten times. The rearrangement links TRBV11-1 to TRBJ2-3, with unresolved D. CDR1 SGHAT and CDR2 FQDESV come from the germline V gene (reference sequence). The CDR3 consists of 11 residues. Trimming removed 7 bases from V and 2 bases from J, with 4 bases in between. The CDR3 DNA reads TGTGCCAGCACCCTCACAGATACGCAGTATTTT. Amino acid sequence: CASTLTDTQYF.

The chain uses TRBV6-5 and TRBJ1-1, with D tentatively TRBD1 (6 bases). The CDR3 extends over 14 amino acids. V lost 0 bases and J 4 bases, leaving 9 bases between the germline ends. Germline assignment: CDR1 MNHEY and CDR2 SVGAGI. CDR3 bases: TGTGCCAGCAGTTACTCCGGGGGGCTCACTGAAGCTTTCTTT. This gives the protein CASSYSGGLTEAFF.

This clonotype was seen a few times. The chain couples TRBV18 to TRBJ1-1, with 8 nucleotides matching TRBD1. The germline V gene encodes CDR1 KGHSH and CDR2 LQKENI. V lost 8 bases and J lost 5; bases outside the gene matches: 10. The CDR3 extends over 14 amino acids. CDR3 loop: CASDQTGAVTEAFF. CDR3 DNA sequence: TGTGCCAGCGATCAGACAGGGGCGGTAACTGAAGCTTTCTTT.

Here the CDR3 reads CASSLAGPTANYGYTF. CDR3 DNA: TGTGCCAGCAGCTTAGCCGGGCCGACTGCTAACTATGGCTACACCTTC. The V gene is TRBV13, the J gene TRBJ1-2; D is undetermined. The V end was cut by 1 base, the J end by 0 bases, with 12 bases between. The germline CDR1 and CDR2 sequences are PRHDT and FYEKMQ (reference sequence). The CDR3 is made up of 16 amino acids.

The chain links TRBV14 to TRBJ2-6; D gene uncertain. This CDR3 is built from 13 residues. Germline CDR1 SGHDN, CDR2 FVKESK. V was shortened by 6 bases and J by 6 bases, with 9 bases between the two germline ends. DNA for the CDR3: TGTGCCAGCAGTAGTCTGTCGGCCAACGTCCTGACTTTC. Translation: CASSSLSANVLTF.

This clonotype occurred a few times. The rearrangement links TRBV10-3 to TRBJ2-7, with 7 bases fitting TRBD2. CDR3 length: 15 amino acids. V lost 6 bases and J lost 4; bases outside the gene matches: 12. Germline-derived CDR1 and CDR2 are ENHRY and SYGVKD. The CDR3 DNA is TGTGCCATCAGCCCAGGACTAGAATGGATTTACGAGCAGTACTTC. It translates to CAISPGLEWIYEQYF.

This chain links TRBV12-3 or TRBV12-4 with TRBJ1-5, with D tentatively TRBD1 (5 bases). The CDR3 runs to 15 residues. V lost 3 bases and J 0 bases, leaving 9 bases between the germline ends. The CDR3 loop reads CASSFRTYSNQPQHF. CDR3 sequence (DNA): TGTGCCAGCAGTTTCCGGACATATAGCAATCAGCCCCAGCATTTT.

In its sample, this clonotype was seen a few times. This chain joins TRBV20-1 and TRBJ2-7; 14 bases are a match to TRBD2. Germline V gives CDR1 DFQATT, CDR2 SNEGSKA (reference sequence). V lost 6 bases and J lost 2; bases outside the gene matches: 9. This CDR3 spans 16 amino acids. CDR3 in DNA: TGCAGTGCCGAGGCGGGGACTAGCGGGAGTCCCTACGAGCAGTACTTC. Its protein is CSAEAGTSGSPYEQYF.

V and J are TRBV7-2 and TRBJ2-3, with 7 bases aligning to TRBD2. After removal of 1 base from V and 0 bases from J, the junction contained 4 bases not matched to a gene. The CDR3 runs to 16 residues. CDR1 SGHTA and CDR2 FQGNSA come from the germline V gene. The CDR3, as DNA: TGTGCCAGCAGCTTAGGGGGCGGGAGAAGCACAGATACGCAGTATTTT. Its translation is CASSLGGGRSTDTQYF.

The chain recombines TRBV4-2 with TRBJ2-3; 11 nucleotides agree with TRBD2. With 1 base clipped from V and 3 bases from J, the junction kept 6 bases outside the gene matches. From germline, CDR1 is LGHNA and CDR2 YNFKEQ. The CDR3 is 17 amino acids. This chain's CDR3 is CASSQALTSGKTDTQYF. DNA for the CDR3: TGTGCCAGCAGCCAAGCTTTGACTAGCGGGAAGACAGATACGCAGTATTTT.